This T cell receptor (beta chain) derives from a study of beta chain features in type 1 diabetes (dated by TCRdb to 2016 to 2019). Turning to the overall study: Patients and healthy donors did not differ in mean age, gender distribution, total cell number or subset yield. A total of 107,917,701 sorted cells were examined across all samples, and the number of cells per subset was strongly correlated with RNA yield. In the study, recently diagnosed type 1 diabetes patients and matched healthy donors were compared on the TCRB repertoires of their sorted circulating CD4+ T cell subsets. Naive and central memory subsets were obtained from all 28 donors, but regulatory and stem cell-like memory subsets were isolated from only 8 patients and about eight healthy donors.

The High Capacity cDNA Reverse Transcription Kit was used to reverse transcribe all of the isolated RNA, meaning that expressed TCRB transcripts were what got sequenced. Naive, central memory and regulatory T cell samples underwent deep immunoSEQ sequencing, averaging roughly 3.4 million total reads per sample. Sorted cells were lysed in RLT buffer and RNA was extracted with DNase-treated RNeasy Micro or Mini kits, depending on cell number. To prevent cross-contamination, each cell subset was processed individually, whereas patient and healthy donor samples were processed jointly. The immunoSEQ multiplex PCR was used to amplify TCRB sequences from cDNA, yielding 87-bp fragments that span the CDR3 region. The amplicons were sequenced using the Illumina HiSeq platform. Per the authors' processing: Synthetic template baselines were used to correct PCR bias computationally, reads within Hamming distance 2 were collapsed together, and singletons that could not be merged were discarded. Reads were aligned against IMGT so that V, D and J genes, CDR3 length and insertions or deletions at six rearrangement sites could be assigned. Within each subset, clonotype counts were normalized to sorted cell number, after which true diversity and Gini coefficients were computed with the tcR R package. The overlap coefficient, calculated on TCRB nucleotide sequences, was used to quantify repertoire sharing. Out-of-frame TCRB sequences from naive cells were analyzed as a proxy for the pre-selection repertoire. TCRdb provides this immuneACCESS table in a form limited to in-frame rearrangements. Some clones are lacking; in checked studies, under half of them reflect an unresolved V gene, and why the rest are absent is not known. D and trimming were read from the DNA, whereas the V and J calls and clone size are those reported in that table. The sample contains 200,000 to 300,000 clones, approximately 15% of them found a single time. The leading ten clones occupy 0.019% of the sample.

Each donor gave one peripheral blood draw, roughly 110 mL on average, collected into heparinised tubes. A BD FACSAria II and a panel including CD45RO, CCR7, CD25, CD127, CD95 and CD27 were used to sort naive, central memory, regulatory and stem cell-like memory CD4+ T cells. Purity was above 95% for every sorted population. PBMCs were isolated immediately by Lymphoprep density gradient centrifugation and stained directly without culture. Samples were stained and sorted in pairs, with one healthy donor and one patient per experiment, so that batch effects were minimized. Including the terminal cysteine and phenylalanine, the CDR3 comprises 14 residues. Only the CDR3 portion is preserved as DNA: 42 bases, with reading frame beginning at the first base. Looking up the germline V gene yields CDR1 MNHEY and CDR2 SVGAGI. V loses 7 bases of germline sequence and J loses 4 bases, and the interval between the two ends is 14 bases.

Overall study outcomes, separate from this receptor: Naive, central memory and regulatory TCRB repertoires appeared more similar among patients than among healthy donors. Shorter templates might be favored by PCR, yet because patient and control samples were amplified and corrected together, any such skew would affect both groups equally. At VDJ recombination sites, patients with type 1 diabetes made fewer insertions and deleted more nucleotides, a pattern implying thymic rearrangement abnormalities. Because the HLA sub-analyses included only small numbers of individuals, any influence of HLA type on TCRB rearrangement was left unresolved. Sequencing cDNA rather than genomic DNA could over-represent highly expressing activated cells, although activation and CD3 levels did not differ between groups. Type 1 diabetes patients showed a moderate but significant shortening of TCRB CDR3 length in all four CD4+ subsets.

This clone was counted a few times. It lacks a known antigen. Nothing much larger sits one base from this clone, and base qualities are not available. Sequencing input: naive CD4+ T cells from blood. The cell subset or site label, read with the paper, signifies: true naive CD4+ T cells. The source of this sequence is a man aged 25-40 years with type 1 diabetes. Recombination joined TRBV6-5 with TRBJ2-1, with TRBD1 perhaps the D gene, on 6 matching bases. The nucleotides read TGTGCCAGCACCAGGGGCAGCCTTTACAATGAGCAGTTCTTC. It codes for CASTRGSLYNEQFF.